The rows below give T cell receptor beta chains drawn from one sample of a study of PD-1 blockade in classical Hodgkin lymphoma. Data came from immunoSEQ multiplex PCR; TCRdb stores just in-frame clones and leaves some out. The table has about 93,000 clones, 92% seen once. The sequences come from peripheral blood mononuclear cells (PBMCs), collected before the second cycle of nivolumab. These receptors all come from a human donor with classical Hodgkin lymphoma. CDR3s include the opening cysteine and the closing phenylalanine or tryptophan. The D gene is left open where the match is weak.

j_call v_call d_call cdr3_nt cdr3_aa
TRBJ2-4 TRBV2 NA TGTGCCAGCAGTGAAGGTTTAACCAAAAACATTCAGTACTTC CASSEGLTKNIQYF
TRBJ2-3 TRBV29-1 TRBD2 TGCAGCGTTGCCGGGACTAGCGGGAGTGGCACAGATACGCAGTATTTT CSVAGTSGSGTDTQYF
TRBJ2-1 TRBV27 NA TGTGCCAGCAGTCTCCATCACTTAGGGAGCTCCTACAATGAGCAGTTCTTC CASSLHHLGSSYNEQFF
TRBJ2-1 TRBV5-6 NA TGTGCCAGCAGCTTGGGCGGACTCTCCTACAATGAGCAGTTCTTC CASSLGGLSYNEQFF
TRBJ2-5 TRBV28 TRBD2 TGTGCCAGCAGTTTGACTAGCGGGAGGGGTCGTCAAGAGACCCAGTACTTC CASSLTSGRGRQETQYF
TRBJ2-6 TRBV19 TRBD1 TGTGCCAGTAGTATTAGGGTTCCGGGACAGGTTAACTCTGGGGCCAACGTCCTGACTTTC CASSIRVPGQVNSGANVLTF
TRBJ2-1 TRBV10-3 TRBD1 TGTGCCATCAGTGAGCGAGGCGAGGGGGCATTTTGGGACAATGAGCAGTTCTTC CAISERGEGAFWDNEQFF
TRBJ1-1 TRBV25-1 NA TGTGCCAGCAGTAGTCCTTACCAGGGGCGAACTGAGGCTTTCTTT CASSSPYQGRTEAFF
TRBJ1-2 TRBV27 NA TGTGCCAGCAGGTGGGATTGGGGCATGGGGTATGGCTACACCTTC CASRWDWGMGYGYTF
TRBJ2-3 TRBV2 NA TGTGCCAGCAGTAGCTTCCGTAGCACAGATACGCAGTATTTT CASSSFRSTDTQYF
TRBJ2-3 TRBV5-4 TRBD2 TGTGCCAGCACTGGGACTAGCGGAACAGATACGCAGTATTTT CASTGTSGTDTQYF
TRBJ2-2 TRBV6-5 NA TGTGCCAGCAGTTACTCGAGACAGACCTACACCGGGGAGCTGTTTTTT CASSYSRQTYTGELFF